This paragraph covers one TCR beta chain sequence. Its antigen is still unknown. With 0 bases removed from V and 0 bases from J, the gap between germline ends came to 14 bases. Germline CDR1 reads SGHVS; CDR2 reads FQNEAQ. The CDR3 runs 17 residues. The sample originates from a study of T-cell memory formation after mild COVID-19. TCRdb recomputed calls from the 5' RACE reads with MiXCR, one row per CDR3 protein. The sample has 580,000 or so distinct CDR3 sequences, around 16% seen once. Notes on the study in general: CM and EM subsets held most contracting CD4+ clones; EMRA held CD8+ ones. Memory sampled before infection contained some responding clones, suggesting cross-reactive memory joined.

The receptor comes from an adult woman who had mild COVID-19 (a few samples of this study predate the infection). Cell type and time point are not known. The chain combines TRBV7-8 with TRBJ1-1; D is possibly TRBD1 (5 bases). The sequenced material came from PBMCs or a T cell subset sorted from them (not recorded which). In DNA form, the CDR3 reads TGTGCCAGCAGCTTAGCGCTAAGGGGTGAGATGAACACTGAAGCTTTCTTT. Protein: CASSLALRGEMNTEAFF. Supplemented by reference TRBV7-8 and TRBJ1-1, the full variable domain reads GAGVSQSPRYKVAKRGQDVALRCDPISGHVSLFWYQQALGQGPEFLTYFQNEAQLDKSGLPSDRFFAERPEGSVSTLKIQRTQQEDSAVYLCASSLALRGEMNTEAFFGQGTRLTVV.